This T cell receptor (beta chain) is drawn from a study of human T cells and chemical hapten exposure. This sample's time point: patch test 2, 6 weeks after DPC sensitization. Treatment of the sample: therapeutic diphenylcyclopropenone sensitization with weekly scalp DPC. TCRdb used MiXCR to reprocess the RACE reads, holding one entry per CDR3 protein. The repertoire consists of just over 350,000 distinct CDR3 sequences, with nearly 6.5% occurring once and the leading ten covering under 7%. This clonotype appeared many times. Per germline, CDR1 MNHEY and CDR2 SVGAGI. This CDR3 is 14 amino acids long. V was shortened by 8 bases and J by 10 bases, with 18 bases between the two germline ends.

This sample comprised whole blood, obtained in connection with sensitization to the hapten diphenylcyclopropenone (DPC). This sequence was found in a woman aged 18-29 years with alopecia areata. Some clones in this sample may be carry-over from other donors' samples. The chain couples TRBV6-5 to TRBJ1-6, with D uncertain. The DNA of the CDR3 is TGTGCCAGCGGCCAACTTCCTGGAGAATCACCCCTCCACTTT. This translates into CASGQLPGESPLHF.